This record concerns one T cell receptor beta chain sequence. There is no known antigen for this receptor. Per-base qualities were not stored, and no clone one base away is much larger. The sample originates from a study of ipilimumab plus nivolumab after autologous stem cell transplantation (dated by TCRdb to the early 2020s). For context, the study as a whole: A median of roughly 5 ipilimumab doses and 8 or 9 nivolumab doses was received by trial patients. Primary refractory and relapsed disease were included in the DLBCL cohort, with 18-month progression-free survival of around 84% and 29%, respectively. Patients with high-risk diffuse large B cell lymphoma, mature T cell lymphoma, or multiple myeloma undergoing autologous transplant were enrolled in the trial. The intent-to-treat population of the trial consisted of under 40 patients. General findings and caveats noted by the study authors: Combined checkpoint inhibition appeared tolerable as post-transplant consolidation, according to the authors' conclusion. The authors stated that profiles of the T cell receptor repertoire, regulatory T cell phenotype and gut microbiota provided a biologic rationale for studying this approach further.

Checkpoint therapy was initiated 14 to 28 days after autologous transplant, and ipilimumab was administered at 1 mg/kg intravenously on day 1 of selected weeks. Nivolumab was given at 3 mg/kg intravenously on day 1 of weeks 1, 4, 7, 10, and every two weeks through week 26. This Phase Ib clinical trial tested ipilimumab plus nivolumab, a combined checkpoint inhibition, as consolidation after autologous stem cell transplantation. The trim is 0 bases for V and 1 base for J, with a gap of 10 bases between the germline ends. CDR3 length: 16 amino acids, cysteine to phenylalanine. Only the CDR3 region is kept as DNA, spanning 48 bases read in frame from base 1. Taken from the germline V gene, the CDR1 and CDR2 loops are KGHSH and LQKENI. Library preparation used the immunoSEQ multiplex PCR assay. Drawn from immuneACCESS, this table holds only the in-frame rearrangements with V and J called that TCRdb kept. Clones are partly lost; checked studies trace under half to an unresolved V gene and leave the rest unexplained. Present in this sample are under 20,000 clones, 70% to 85% of which were seen just once. In total, the top ten clones hold roughly 35% of the sample.

The receptor's source is a male donor with diffuse large B-cell lymphoma. The source material was PBMCs, sampled in a trial of ipilimumab plus nivolumab as post-transplant consolidation. The chain couples TRBV18 to TRBJ2-1; the D gene remains uncertain. In nucleotide form, the sequence is TGTGCCAGCTCACCACCAACATCCGTTTCCTACAATGAGCAGTTCTTC. This translates into CASSPPTSVSYNEQFF.